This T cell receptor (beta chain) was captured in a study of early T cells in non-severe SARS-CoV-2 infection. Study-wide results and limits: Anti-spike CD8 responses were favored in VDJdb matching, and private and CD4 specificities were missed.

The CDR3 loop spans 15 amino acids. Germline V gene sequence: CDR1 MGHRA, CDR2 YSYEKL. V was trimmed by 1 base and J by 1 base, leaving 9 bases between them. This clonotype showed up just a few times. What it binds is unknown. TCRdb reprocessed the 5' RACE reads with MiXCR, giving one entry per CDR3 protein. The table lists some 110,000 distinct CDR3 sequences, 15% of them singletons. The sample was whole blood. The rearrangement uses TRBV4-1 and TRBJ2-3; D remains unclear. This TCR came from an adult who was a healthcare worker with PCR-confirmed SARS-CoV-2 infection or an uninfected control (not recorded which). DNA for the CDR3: TGCGCCAGCAGCCAAGGACAACCCCGCACAGATACGCAGTATTTT. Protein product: CASSQGQPRTDTQYF.